The following is a T cell receptor beta chain sequence with its context. Its recognized antigen is unknown. No per-base quality is available; no much larger clone lies one base away. This sample is drawn from a study of cytomegalovirus exposure and HLA in healthy donors (dated by TCRdb to 2016 to 2017). Concerning the study at large: An earlier analysis of several hundred of the donors reported roughly 300 Gb of sequence data and approximately 110 million unique TCR beta sequences from 150 million to 200 million T cells. An early release covering about 600 HLA-typed donors comprised about 300 gigabases of sequencing data and approximately 85 million unique TCR sequences. Of the 398 genotyped donors, roughly 76% were placed in the genetic ancestry cluster associated with self-reported Caucasian donors. The study aimed to test whether signatures of past pathogen exposure could be identified by cataloging public T cell receptors. Using immunosequencing, the study profiled T cell repertoires from around 670 subjects and related those repertoires to cytomegalovirus serostatus. Along with the roughly 700-subject first cohort, a separate validation cohort of over a hundred different subjects was used. The study combined high-throughput TCR immunosequencing, statistical association of individual TCRs with disease status, and machine learning to predict cytomegalovirus infection status. To study patterns of TCR occurrence, a later analysis re-analyzed previously published TCR beta repertoires from more than 550 donors and added high-resolution HLA genotyping. The later analysis used no new phenotypic data to find candidate immune exposures, relying instead on TCR beta sequences and their occurrence across donors. In an earlier analysis of roughly 600 of the donors, high-throughput TCR beta sequencing was used to judge whether each TCR beta V gene segment behaved as functional or pseudogenic. Donor age, sex, ethnicity and CMV serostatus were compiled together with the repertoire data. In a later genetic analysis, genome-wide SNP genotypes for 398 of the 666 donors were used, and that subset was treated as a discovery cohort. Every discovery cohort repertoire had been produced on one sequencing platform. Both class I and class II loci were covered by HLA typing, at four-digit resolution. The number of typed donors differed by locus: about 629-640 for A, B, C, DRB1 and DQB1; 500 to 550 for DQA1; around 610 for DPA1; and around 490 for DPB1. Roughly 5 DR-DQ haplotypes were handled as single units for association and clustering, since linkage in the cohort was strong. Among about 400 genotyped donors of the cohort, an average of around 220,000 unique TCR beta nucleotide sequences was sequenced per donor, of which 15% to 20% were non-productive.

The investigation overall reported the following: A later analysis reported that several top co-occurrence clusters appeared linked to parvovirus B19, influenza, CMV and Epstein-Barr virus. V-gene and J-gene trimming of TCR beta chains was associated with a missense DCLRE1C variant in a later genetic analysis, and the association was replicated in an independent cohort. In a later analysis, TCR association rates were found to vary across HLA loci, with the most associated TCRs seen for DRB1 alleles and the fewest for HLA-C alleles. Sequencing depth was assumed to be roughly uniform across donors in the presence/absence analyses, though that assumption may not hold. A further reported finding was that TCR beta sequences accurately predicted the HLA-A and HLA-B alleles for most subjects in the first cohort. Only TCR beta chains were sequenced in this cohort, and the absence of alpha or paired-chain data limited detectable features. In the study, around 150 TCR beta chains were listed as associated with cytomegalovirus. The authors suggested that the approach could potentially be generalized to other disease states and immunological phenotypes. In both the original and validation cohorts, the classifier was reported to diagnose cytomegalovirus status with high specificity and sensitivity. Compared with the roughly 600-donor mean, donors in an Asian-associated ancestry cluster had fewer N-insertions in productive TCRs, according to a later genetic analysis. A later analysis associated 15,000 to 20,000 TCR beta sequences with specific HLA alleles at a false discovery rate of 0.05. The only immune exposure information available for the cohort was CMV serostatus. In a later analysis, HLA-associated TCR beta chains showed more clonal expansion and lower generation probabilities than non-associated chains that were equally common. An earlier analysis of around 600 of the donors showed that most TCR beta V segments appeared in productive rearrangements either about 90% or about 30% of the time, which broadly matched IMGT annotations. Correlated functional status among segregating V segments might reflect linkage disequilibrium, but an unknown experimental factor could not be ruled out. A later analysis found that most CMV-associated TCR beta chains appeared HLA-restricted, with HLA associations seemingly driven largely by CMV exposure. The sequencing pipeline was judged likely to have produced a cluster of highly shared sequence variants as a technical artifact. While some public TCRs were present in many individuals, most TCR sequences turned up only very rarely across donors. A few of the identified cytomegalovirus-associated TCR beta chains were confirmed in vitro to be specific for cytomegalovirus antigens. Assigning TCR associations to individual alleles was difficult when HLA alleles, especially DR and DQ, strongly co-occurred. Because HLA typing was missing for some donors at each locus, association tests included only the typed subset. Because counts were too low, seventeen rarely observed V segments, including chromosome 9 orphons, were excluded from the earlier analysis of about 500 of the donors.

The cohort comprised fewer than 700 healthy bone marrow donors. At the time of sampling, every cohort member was nominally healthy, though immune exposures that went unrecorded were likely present. The donor was CMV seronegative and was included in the group of about 400 seronegative cohort members. A peripheral blood sample was provided by each donor, and peripheral blood mononuclear cells were used for TCR beta sequencing. The Qiagen DNeasy Blood Extraction Kit was used to extract genomic DNA from the blood cell samples. Libraries were built with the immunoSEQ multiplex PCR assay. For the multiplex PCR, a mixture combining 60 forward primers for TCR Vbeta segments and 13 reverse primers for TCR Jbeta segments was used. Amplification of the CDR3 region of rearranged TCR beta genes was performed with a multiplex PCR assay on genomic DNA. The Illumina HiSeq System was used to sequence the amplified TCR beta libraries as 87-base-pair reads. The paper's processing steps were these. A later analysis counted tens of millions of unique TCR beta chains across the 666 repertoires, and around 12 million of these chains were shared by at least two donors. A nearest-neighbor algorithm error-corrected the raw reads and collapsed the reads into unique sequences, merging closely related sequences to remove PCR and sequencing errors. To assign V, D and J gene segments, CDR3 sequences were aligned to IMGT reference sequences. For a sequence to be retained, at least a six-nucleotide match to both a V gene segment and a J gene segment was required. A rearrangement was called productive if the CDR3 had no stop codons and remained in frame with V and J, and every other rearrangement was called non-productive. Following IMGT convention, CDR3 was defined as the stretch from the second conserved V-encoded cysteine up to the conserved J-encoded phenylalanine. In an earlier analysis of approximately 590 of the donors, sequences lacking an unambiguous match to a single V gene segment were excluded. An earlier analysis of 587 of the donors called V segments functional above 56.7% productive rearrangements and segregating when the between-donor standard deviation exceeded 5%. A statistical classification framework was built for diagnosing cytomegalovirus status from the catalog of TCR beta chain sequences. In a later analysis, V and J genes were assigned by comparing TCR nucleotide sequences against IMGT/GENE-DB human TR gene sequences. In a later analysis, CDR3 sequences and most-parsimonious VDJ recombination scenarios were assigned using the TCRdist pipeline. In a later analysis, each TCR beta chain was defined by its CDR3 amino acid sequence together with its V-gene family, and reads lacking a unique V-gene family were excluded. To address suspected cross-contamination and a sequencing artifact, a later analysis removed several hundred highly shared, low-generation-probability nucleotide sequences. In a later analysis, a clonal expansion index was calculated for each public chain from normalized within-repertoire ranks of inferred template counts. Generation probabilities in a later analysis came from a VDJ recombination model fitted to out-of-frame rearrangements, and those results were checked against IGoR. In a later analysis, TCR-TCR, TCR-HLA and TCR-CMV co-occurrence was scored with hypergeometric tests, and a repertoire-size bias correction was applied to TCR pairs. In a later analysis, false discovery rates were estimated by permuting HLA or CMV assignments 20 times. In a later analysis, co-occurring TCRs were grouped with DBSCAN, and TCRdist sequence similarity was added when clustering was performed within HLA-allele-positive subsets. Repertoires with fewer than 30,000 or more than 120,000 public chains, plus five repertoires with anomalous nucleotide sharing, were excluded from co-occurrence clustering. In TCRdb, the immuneACCESS table is reduced to in-frame sequences with V and J assigned. These tables do not hold every clone; where another copy was compared, an unresolved V gene accounts for under half, and the others remain unexplained. V and J calls and clone size are given by that table; D and trimming were obtained from the DNA. The sample profile shows about 150,000 clones; approximately 80% of them were found once. The ten largest account for around 15% of the sample.

This TCR was sampled from a woman between 40 and 50 years old in good health and CMV-seronegative. The sample was PBMCs.

The CDR3 has the sequence CASSARGGQGSTDTQYF. In nucleotide form, the sequence is TGTGCCAGCAGCGCGAGGGGTGGACAGGGTAGCACAGATACGCAGTATTTT. The sequence is built from TRBV9 and TRBJ2-3; a stretch of 8 junction bases matches TRBD1. The V end gives up 3 bases and the J end 0 bases, leaving 9 bases in the junction not matched to a gene. In the germline V gene, CDR1 corresponds to SGDLS and CDR2 to YYNGEE. The CDR3, from cysteine to phenylalanine, totals 17 residues. Just CDR3 DNA is preserved here, 51 bases in frame from base 1.